The 11 T cell receptor beta chains below come from one sample, sequenced in a study of shared T cell receptors in the human thymus. Clones were read by immunoSEQ multiplex PCR, and TCRdb kept only the in-frame ones, dropping some. This table holds around 65,000 clones, nearly 95% found once. What was sequenced was thymocytes. Receptors were obtained from a human donor.

This rearrangement joins TRBV4-1 to TRBJ2-4, with 7 positions matching TRBD2. There are 18 residues in the CDR3. J gave up 2 bases and V 1 base, and 11 bases lay outside the gene matches. In germline, CDR1 is MGHRA, CDR2 YSYEKL. The CDR3 bases are TGCGCCAGCAGCCAAGGGACTAGTGGCTGGGGGACCAAAAACATTCAGTACTTC. Protein product: CASSQGTSGWGTKNIQYF.

V and J are TRBV11-1 and TRBJ1-6; 7 bases agree with TRBD1. The CDR3 extends over 16 amino acids. V was pared by 4 bases and J by 10 bases, with 13 bases of the junction left unmatched. Per the germline V gene, CDR1 is SGHAT and CDR2 is FQDESV (reference sequence). The CDR3 here is CASSYTGAGLGSPLHF. DNA for the CDR3: TGTGCCAGCAGCTACACAGGGGCCGGGCTAGGGTCACCCCTCCACTTT.

This chain connects TRBV5-6 to TRBJ1-2; TRBD1 is a possible D gene (6 bases). Germline V gives CDR1 SGHDT, CDR2 YYEEEE. CDR3 size: 19 residues. Trimming shortened V by 3 bases and J by 6 bases, and 30 bases separated the two germline ends. The CDR3 is CASSWPGRWGARVRHGYTF. The CDR3 DNA reads TGTGCCAGCAGCTGGCCCGGTCGGTGGGGGGCCAGAGTAAGACATGGCTACACCTTC.

The chain has TRBV7-2 and TRBJ1-6; D uncertain. This CDR3 has 15 amino acids. Germline assignment: CDR1 SGHTA and CDR2 FQGNSA. Deletions cut 6 bases from V and 7 bases from J, with 16 bases between. CDR3 sequence: CASSSGSGKNSPLHF. The CDR3 nucleotides are TGTGCCAGCAGTTCCGGGTCTGGGAAGAATTCACCCCTCCACTTT. The full variable domain, completed using reference TRBV7-2 and TRBJ1-6, is GAGVSQSPSNKVTEKGKDVELRCDPISGHTALYWYRQSLGQGLEFLIYFQGNSAPDKSGLPSDRFSAERTGGSVSTLTIQRTQQEDSAVYLCASSSGSGKNSPLHFGNGTRLTVT.

The chain combines TRBV28 with TRBJ1-2, with D possibly matching TRBD1 (5 bases). This CDR3 comprises 16 residues. Per germline, CDR1 MDHEN and CDR2 SYDVKM. The V and J ends lost 3 bases and 2 bases respectively, with 16 bases between them. The CDR3 region is CASSLSVRGGNYGYTF. The CDR3 coding sequence is TGTGCCAGCAGTTTGTCGGTCCGGGGGGGGAACTATGGCTACACCTTC.

The chain recombines TRBV9 with TRBJ2-2; 10 nucleotides match TRBD2. CDR1 and CDR2 (germline): SGDLS, YYNGEE. This CDR3 has 18 residues. Trimming removed 4 bases from V and 1 base from J; junction bases left unmatched: 10. CDR3 sequence reads: CASSFRVVAGGNTGELFF. The CDR3 nucleotides read TGTGCCAGCAGCTTCCGCGTCGTAGCGGGGGGGAACACCGGGGAGCTGTTTTTT.

This chain links TRBV5-1 with TRBJ1-2, with D possibly being TRBD1 (6 bases). This CDR3 comprises 16 residues. Germline V lookup: CDR1 SGHRS, CDR2 YFSETQ. Trimming cost V 1 base and J 4 bases, with 17 bases left between them. CDR3 in amino acids: CASSLPLDRPFYGYTF. The CDR3 DNA reads as TGCGCCAGCAGCTTGCCTCTTGACAGGCCCTTCTATGGCTACACCTTC.

The chain is built from TRBV30 and TRBJ1-1; the D is unclear. The ends were cut back, 0 bases at V and 11 bases at J, with 13 bases in the middle. CDR3 length: 12 residues. CDR1 and CDR2 from the germline V gene are GTSNPN and SVGIG (reference sequence). The CDR3: CAWSVRSRRAFF. Written as DNA, the CDR3 is TGTGCCTGGAGTGTACGAAGTAGGCGGGCTTTCTTT.

The V gene is TRBV4-3, the J gene TRBJ1-2; D may be TRBD1 (6 bases). Trimming stripped 4 bases from V and 6 bases from J, with 18 bases between. The CDR3 length is 15 residues. Germline CDR1 and CDR2: LGHNA and YSLEER. CDR3: CASSPGEYRGDGYTF. The CDR3 nucleotides are TGCGCCAGCAGCCCAGGGGAGTATAGGGGGGATGGCTACACCTTC.

The DNA for the CDR3 is TGTGCCAGCAGCCCATCGGGGACAGGCCACGGAGGGACCATATATTTT. Protein product: CASSPSGTGHGGTIYF. This chain joins TRBV7-6 and TRBJ1-3; 8 nucleotides line up with TRBD1. Unmatched junction bases numbered 16, after V lost 5 bases and J lost 10 bases. This CDR3 has 16 residues. Germline V lookup: CDR1 SGHVS, CDR2 FNYEAQ.

The chain carries TRBV13 and TRBJ2-3, with TRBD2 matching over 7 bases. This CDR3 has 17 amino acids. Germline CDR1 PRHDT, CDR2 FYEKMQ (reference sequence). Trimming took 2 bases from V and 0 from J; bases not matched to a gene: 8. The CDR3 region has the DNA TGTGCCAGCAGCTTACGCTGGCCTAGCGGAAGCACAGATACGCAGTATTTT. This codes for CASSLRWPSGSTDTQYF.